Below, 21 T cell receptor beta chains from the same sample are listed, as sequenced in a study of response to subunit inactivated influenza vaccine. TCRdb re-derived calls from the RT-PCR reads in MiXCR, one entry per CDR3 protein. The sample consists of roughly 780,000 distinct CDR3 sequences, approximately 17% of them appearing once. The starting material was PBMCs from blood, obtained around 5 days after vaccination. The receptors were sampled from a man over 45 who received an inactivated influenza vaccine.

This chain connects TRBV20-1 to TRBJ2-1, with D possibly matching TRBD2 (6 bases). The CDR3 runs 17 residues. Deletions cut 6 bases from V and 6 bases from J, with 27 bases between. Germline V gene data show CDR1 as DFQATT and CDR2 as SNEGSKA (reference sequence). CDR3 sequence reads: CSAQSELYGRIGNEQFF. In nucleotides, the CDR3 is TGCAGTGCCCAAAGTGAGTTGTACGGGAGAATAGGCAATGAGCAGTTCTTC.

This sequence joins TRBV7-6 and TRBJ2-5; D is perhaps TRBD1 (6 bases). Per the germline V gene, CDR1 is SGHVS and CDR2 is FNYEAQ. CDR3 length: 14 amino acids. With 4 bases removed from V and 1 base from J, the gap between germline ends came to 10 bases. CDR3 protein: CASSSGTLQETQYF. The CDR3, as DNA: TGTGCCAGCAGCTCTGGGACACTCCAAGAGACCCAGTACTTC.

The genes are TRBV28 and TRBJ2-7, with TRBD1 identical over 9 bases. The CDR3 is 12 amino acids. CDR1 is MDHEN and CDR2 is SYDVKM in the germline V gene. V lost 7 bases and J lost 3; bases outside the gene matches: 1. DNA for the CDR3: TGTGCCAGCAAGACAGGGGGCTACGAGCAGTACTTC. Translating it yields CASKTGGYEQYF.

This clonotype was seen a few times. The junction departs from germline at one end; a sequencing error may be responsible. The chain is built from TRBV10-3 and TRBJ2-7; 8 nucleotides match TRBD2. This CDR3 contains 13 residues. Germline V gene sequence: CDR1 ENHRY, CDR2 SYGVKD. The CDR3 reads CAISDHELAVLVF. CDR3 sequence (DNA): TGTGCCATCAGTGACCACGAACTAGCGGTCTTGGTCTTC.

The V and J genes are TRBV28 and TRBJ1-1, with 7 bases fitting TRBD1. This CDR3 is built from 15 residues. The germline CDR1 and CDR2 sequences are MDHEN and SYDVKM. The V gene end was trimmed by 6 bases and the J gene end by 2 bases; junction bases not matched to a gene: 9. The CDR3 coding sequence is TGTGCCAGCAGCCTCATGGGACAGCAAAACACTGAAGCTTTCTTT. Translated: CASSLMGQQNTEAFF.

This clonotype was seen more than once but under ten times. The gene calls are TRBV6-1 and TRBJ2-1; 11 positions agree with TRBD1. Per the germline V gene, CDR1 is MNHNS and CDR2 is SASEGT. J gave up 12 bases and V 4 bases, and 5 bases lay outside the gene matches. The CDR3 length is 13 residues. The CDR3 sequence: CASSVDRGRGQFF. The CDR3 coding sequence is TGTGCCAGCAGTGTGGACAGGGGGCGCGGGCAGTTCTTC.

This clonotype was seen at least ten times. A junction end diverges from the germline sequence, so it may reflect a read error. The chain uses TRBV7-9 and TRBJ2-1; D ambiguous. The CDR3 length is 12 residues. The V gene's germline CDR1 is SEHNR and CDR2 FQNEAQ (reference sequence). The CDR3 region has the DNA TGCGCCAGCAGCTCGAACTACAATGAGCAGTTCTTC. This sequence encodes CASSSNYNEQFF.

This clonotype was observed a few times. The chain is built from TRBV9 and TRBJ1-6; D call uncertain. Germline V gives CDR1 SGDLS, CDR2 YYNGEE. V lost 2 bases to trimming and J lost 7 bases, with 10 bases between them. CDR3 size: 14 residues. DNA for the CDR3: TGTGCCAGCAGCGTTCGGACGGAAAATTCACCCCTCCACTTT. Translation: CASSVRTENSPLHF.

V and J are TRBV4-2 and TRBJ2-7, with 12 bases aligning to TRBD2. Germline lookup yields CDR1 LGHNA and CDR2 YNFKEQ. The CDR3 has 16 amino acids. With V trimmed by 4 bases and J by 1 base, 5 bases remained unmatched. The CDR3 loop is CASSRGLAGNSYEQYF. In DNA form, the CDR3 reads TGTGCCAGCAGCCGAGGACTAGCGGGGAATTCCTACGAGCAGTACTTC.

V usage is TRBV5-6 and J usage is TRBJ2-3, with TRBD1 as a possible D gene (6 bases). CDR3 length equals 15 residues. Looked up from germline, CDR1 is SGHDT and CDR2 is YYEEEE. Trimming removed 6 bases from V and 4 bases from J, with 18 bases in between. The CDR3 protein is CASTSEQGVADTQYF. The CDR3 bases are TGTGCCAGCACCTCCGAACAGGGAGTTGCAGATACGCAGTATTTT.

This clonotype was seen only once. This chain uses TRBV9 with TRBJ2-3; D gene ambiguous. This CDR3 is 14 amino acids long. The germline V gene encodes CDR1 SGDLS and CDR2 YYNGEE. V lost 4 bases and J 3 bases, leaving 12 bases between the germline ends. The DNA for the CDR3 is TGTGCCAGCAGCCCACGGACGGCGACAGATACGCAGTATTTT. It yields the protein CASSPRTATDTQYF.

This clonotype was picked up many times. This sequence joins TRBV5-1 and TRBJ2-2; 7 nucleotides agree with TRBD2. CDR3 length: 16 amino acids. The ends lost 4 bases at V and 3 bases at J; junction bases unmatched: 9. CDR1 and CDR2 (germline): SGHRS, YFSETQ. CDR3 region: CASSLIPGLHTGELFF. The CDR3 nucleotides are TGCGCCAGCAGCCTTATACCGGGACTACACACCGGGGAGCTGTTTTTT.

This clonotype was found a few times. The rearrangement joins TRBV6-1 to TRBJ2-2, with a tentative D call TRBD1 (6 bases). V gave up 6 bases and J gave up 8 bases, with 16 bases separating them. The germline V gene has CDR1 MNHNS and CDR2 SASEGT. This CDR3 region has 14 residues. The CDR3 protein is CASRPDSVLGELFF. The CDR3 bases are TGTGCCAGCAGGCCGGACAGTGTACTGGGGGAGCTGTTTTTT.

This clonotype was observed at least ten times. A much larger clone differs from this one at a single base, so this may be a read error. The chain links TRBV7-9 to TRBJ2-7; 9 bases align to TRBD1. The CDR3 is 14 amino acids. With V trimmed by 3 bases and J by 4 bases, 4 bases remained unmatched. The germline CDR1 and CDR2 sequences are SEHNR and FQNEAQ (reference sequence). The CDR3 reads CASSLGTGYYEQYF. The DNA of the CDR3 is TGTGCCAGCAGCTTGGGGACAGGGTATTACGAGCAGTACTTC.

The chain carries TRBV12-3 or TRBV12-4 and TRBJ2-6, with D possibly matching TRBD1 (6 bases). V dropped 3 bases and J dropped 0 bases, with 12 bases sitting between them. The CDR3 is made up of 17 amino acids. DNA for the CDR3: TGTGCCAGCAGTTTTTCACAGGGCGGCTCTGGGGCCAACGTCCTGACTTTC. This codes for CASSFSQGGSGANVLTF.

V is TRBV12-3 or TRBV12-4 and J is TRBJ1-2; the D is unclear. This CDR3 region has 11 residues. Deletions cut 6 bases from V and 8 bases from J, with 10 bases between. The DNA of the CDR3 is TGTGCCAGCAGCTCGTATCGGGGCTACACCTTC. This gives the protein CASSSYRGYTF.

This clonotype was picked up a small number of times. The chain combines TRBV20-1 with TRBJ2-5; the D is unclear. V was cut by 0 bases and J by 7 bases, with 15 bases left in between. The germline gives CDR1 DFQATT, CDR2 SNEGSKA (reference sequence). The CDR3 length is 14 residues. CDR3 protein: CSARDRSSLGTQYF. The CDR3 DNA reads as TGCAGTGCTAGAGATCGAAGTAGTCTTGGGACCCAGTACTTC.

This clonotype was seen many times. The J gene is TRBJ2-7, the V gene TRBV5-1; D might be TRBD1 (6 bases). The CDR3 length is 13 residues. V lost 1 base, J lost 2 bases, and 7 bases lay in between. From germline, CDR1 is SGHRS and CDR2 YFSETQ. CDR3 in amino acids: CASSLRTAYEQYF. CDR3 in DNA: TGCGCCAGCAGCTTGAGGACAGCCTACGAGCAGTACTTC. Full variable domain (remainder filled in from reference TRBV5-1 and TRBJ2-7): KAGVTQTPRYLIKTRGQQVTLSCSPISGHRSVSWYQQTPGQGLQFLFEYFSETQRNKGNFPGRFSGRQFSNSRSEMNVSTLELGDSALYLCASSLRTAYEQYFGPGTRLTVT.

CDR3 loop: CATSRRGLVQYF. For the CDR3, the DNA is TGTGCCACCAGCAGGAGGGGCCTCGTACAGTACTTC. This sequence joins TRBV15 and TRBJ2-7; D may match TRBD1 or TRBD2 (5 bases each). Trimming removed 3 bases from V and 10 bases from J, with 13 bases in between. The germline CDR1 and CDR2 sequences are LNHNV and YYDKDF (reference sequence). The CDR3 extends over 12 amino acids. Together with reference TRBV15 and TRBJ2-7, the CDR3 gives the full variable domain: DAMVIQNPRYQVTQFGKPVTLSCSQTLNHNVMYWYQQKSSQAPKLLFHYYDKDFNNEADTPDNFQSRRPNTSFCFLDIRSPGLGDTAMYLCATSRRGLVQYFGPGTRLTVT.

This clonotype was counted between two and nine times. V usage is TRBV4-3 and J usage is TRBJ1-4; unclear D gene. The CDR3 loop spans 15 amino acids. V gave up 0 bases and J gave up 4 bases, with 9 bases separating them. Germline loops: CDR1 LGHNA, CDR2 YSLEER. CDR3 sequence (DNA): TGCGCCAGCAGCCAAGACAAGAGTAGTAATGAAAAACTGTTTTTT. Protein sequence: CASSQDKSSNEKLFF.

V is TRBV27 and J is TRBJ2-7; TRBD2 might be the D (6 bases). The V gene's germline CDR1 is MNHEY and CDR2 SMNVEV (reference sequence). There are 16 residues in the CDR3. V was cut by 5 bases and J by 6 bases, with 23 bases left in between. The CDR3 region is CASSNTGTLISGEQYF. CDR3 DNA sequence: TGTGCCAGCAGTAACACCGGGACTCTGATATCTGGCGAGCAGTACTTC.